This TCR beta chain derives from a study of blood T cell repertoires in COVID-19. Overall study: The study drew acute and convalescent COVID-19 samples from the United States, Italy and Spain.

The junction had 4 bases not matched to a gene; V was cut back by 6 bases and J by 4 bases. CDR3 size: 13 residues. Per germline, CDR1 MNHEY and CDR2 SMNVEV (reference sequence). Clones were sequenced by immunoSEQ multiplex PCR, and TCRdb holds only the in-frame ones, with some missing. The data contain under 300,000 clones, approximately 86% of them singletons. This chain links TRBV27 with TRBJ1-2; TRBD1 aligns across 8 bases. The source of this sequence is a woman of 80 years or more with active or convalescent COVID-19. Sequenced: peripheral blood. The CDR3: CASRATGAYGYTF. In DNA, the CDR3 is TGTGCCAGCAGGGCGACAGGGGCCTATGGCTACACCTTC.